The clone carrying this T cell receptor beta chain was counted ten times or more. The sample is drawn from a study of T cells of healthy individuals. The CDR3 loop spans 14 amino acids. Germline V gene data show CDR1 as SEHNR and CDR2 as FQNEAQ (reference sequence). V lost 7 bases and J 5 bases, leaving 17 bases between the germline ends. TCRdb passed the 5' RACE reads through MiXCR, listing each CDR3 protein once. The sample includes fewer than 90,000 distinct CDR3 sequences, more than 5% of them seen just once. The receptor comes from a female donor in good health. The chain uses TRBV7-9 and TRBJ1-1, with D tentatively TRBD1 (6 bases). DNA of the CDR3: TGTGCCAGCACCAGGTTGGGGGCTCGTACTGAAGCTTTCTTT. Translating gives CASTRLGARTEAFF.